Included here is one T cell receptor (beta chain) sequence, with context. Its antigen target is currently unknown. No base-level quality is on record; no much larger clone is a single base apart. There are 13 amino acids in the CDR3, from cysteine to valine inclusive. Just CDR3 DNA is preserved here, 39 bases in frame from base 1. The data belong to a study of control samples from healthy donors and cancer patients (TCRdb year 2020). Preparation of the library involved the immunoSEQ multiplex PCR assay. This immuneACCESS table, as held by TCRdb, lists in-frame sequences with V and J called but not all clones. Of the missing ones, under half trace to an unresolved V gene in checked studies; the others have no known cause. The sample records 50,000 to 65,000 clones, more than 85% of which are singletons. The top ten constitute around 1% of the sample.

The chain is assembled from TRBV21-1 and TRBJ2-7; the table calls TRBD1, which could not be checked here. TRBV21-1 is labeled a pseudogene. Source material: PBMCs. The TCR was taken from a man aged 25 to 45 with colorectal cancer. The CDR3 sequence is CASGGTGSYEQYV. The DNA sequence is given as TGTGCCTCAGGCGGGACAGGGAGCTACGAGCAGTACGTC.